This T cell receptor beta chain was observed in a study of blood T cell repertoires in COVID-19. Study details: Both acute and convalescent COVID-19 samples were obtained from the United States, Italy and Spain.

The authors' processing: Estimation of nucleated cell counts relied on the amplification of reference gene primers. Data came from immunoSEQ multiplex PCR; TCRdb stores just in-frame clones and leaves some out. That table supplies the V and J calls and clone size; D and trimming were determined from the DNA. The sample records roughly 34,000 clones, roughly 88% being singletons. The CDR3 has 15 residues. Trimming removed 5 bases at V and 0 bases at J, with 13 bases between. The germline V gene encodes CDR1 SGHTA and CDR2 FQGNSA. This clonotype was obtained from a woman aged 65 to 85 with active COVID-19. This chain connects TRBV7-2 to TRBJ1-2, with D maybe TRBD1 (5 bases). The specimen was peripheral blood. CDR3 protein: CASSQQVSANYGYTF. The CDR3 DNA reads as TGTGCCAGCAGCCAACAGGTTTCAGCTAACTATGGCTACACCTTC.